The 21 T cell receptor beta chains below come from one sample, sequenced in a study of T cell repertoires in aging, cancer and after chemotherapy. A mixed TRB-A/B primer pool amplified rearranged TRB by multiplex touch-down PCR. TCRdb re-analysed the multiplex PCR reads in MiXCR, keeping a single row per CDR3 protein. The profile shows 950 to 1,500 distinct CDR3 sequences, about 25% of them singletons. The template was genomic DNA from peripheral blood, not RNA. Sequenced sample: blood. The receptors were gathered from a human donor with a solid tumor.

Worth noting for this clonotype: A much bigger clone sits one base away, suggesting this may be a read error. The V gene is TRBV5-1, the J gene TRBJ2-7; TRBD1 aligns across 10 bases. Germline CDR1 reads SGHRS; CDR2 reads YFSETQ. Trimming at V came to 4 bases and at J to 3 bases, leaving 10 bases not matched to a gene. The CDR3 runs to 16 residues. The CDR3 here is CASSNDRGRPGYEQYF. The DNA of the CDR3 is TGCGCCAGCAGCAACGACAGGGGGCGCCCCGGCTACGAGCAGTACTTC.

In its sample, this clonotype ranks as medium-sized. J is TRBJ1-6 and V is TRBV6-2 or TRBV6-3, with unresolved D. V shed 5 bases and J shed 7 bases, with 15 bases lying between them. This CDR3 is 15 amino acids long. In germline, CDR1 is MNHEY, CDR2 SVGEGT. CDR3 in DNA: TGTGCCAGCAGTCGCCAGAGTGGGCGGAATTCACCCCTCCACTTT. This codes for CASSRQSGRNSPLHF.

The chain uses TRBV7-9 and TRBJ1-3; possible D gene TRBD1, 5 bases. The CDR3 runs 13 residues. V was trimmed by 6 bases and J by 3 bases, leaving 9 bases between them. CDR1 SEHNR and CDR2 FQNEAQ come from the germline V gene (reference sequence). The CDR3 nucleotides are TGTGCCAGCAGTTGGGGCAGTGGAAACACCATATATTTT. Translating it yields CASSWGSGNTIYF.

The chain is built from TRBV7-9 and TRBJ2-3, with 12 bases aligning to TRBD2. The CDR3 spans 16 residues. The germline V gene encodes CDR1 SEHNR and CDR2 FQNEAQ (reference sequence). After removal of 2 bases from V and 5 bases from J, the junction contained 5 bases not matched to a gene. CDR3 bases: TGTGCCAGCAGCTTACTAGCGGGGGGGCCGGTAGATACGCAGTATTTT. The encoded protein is CASSLLAGGPVDTQYF.

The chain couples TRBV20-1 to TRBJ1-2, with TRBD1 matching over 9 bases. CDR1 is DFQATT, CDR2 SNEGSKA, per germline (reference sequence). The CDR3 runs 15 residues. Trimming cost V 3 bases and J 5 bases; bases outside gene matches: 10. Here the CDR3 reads CSARTGGNPLYGYTF. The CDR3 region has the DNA TGCAGTGCTAGGACAGGGGGTAACCCTTTATATGGCTACACCTTC.

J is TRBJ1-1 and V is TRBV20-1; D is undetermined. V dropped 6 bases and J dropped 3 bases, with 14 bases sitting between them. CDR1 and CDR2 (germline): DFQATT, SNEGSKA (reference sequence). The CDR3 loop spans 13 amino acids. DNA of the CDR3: TGCAGTGCCCCCGGAGCCCGGGACACTGAAGCTTTCTTT. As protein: CSAPGARDTEAFF.

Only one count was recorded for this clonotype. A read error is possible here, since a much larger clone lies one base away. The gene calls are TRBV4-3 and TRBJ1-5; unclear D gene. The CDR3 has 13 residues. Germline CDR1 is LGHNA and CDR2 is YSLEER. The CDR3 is CAISHLREAPQHF. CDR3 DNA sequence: TGCGCCATCAGCCACTTAAGGGAAGCGCCCCAGCATTTT.

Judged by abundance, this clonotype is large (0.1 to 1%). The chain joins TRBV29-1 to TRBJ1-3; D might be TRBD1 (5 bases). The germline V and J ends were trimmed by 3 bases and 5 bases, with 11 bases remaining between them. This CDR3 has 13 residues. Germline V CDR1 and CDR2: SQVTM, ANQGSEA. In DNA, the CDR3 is TGCAGCGTTGACGGGGGTACTCGAAACACCATATATTTT. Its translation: CSVDGGTRNTIYF.

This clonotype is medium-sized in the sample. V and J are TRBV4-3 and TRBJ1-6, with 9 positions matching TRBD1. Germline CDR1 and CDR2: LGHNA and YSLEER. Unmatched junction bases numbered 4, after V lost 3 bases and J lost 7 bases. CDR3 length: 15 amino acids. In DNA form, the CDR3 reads TGCGCCAGCAGCCACCCCGGGACAGGGAATTCACCCCTCCACTTT. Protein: CASSHPGTGNSPLHF.

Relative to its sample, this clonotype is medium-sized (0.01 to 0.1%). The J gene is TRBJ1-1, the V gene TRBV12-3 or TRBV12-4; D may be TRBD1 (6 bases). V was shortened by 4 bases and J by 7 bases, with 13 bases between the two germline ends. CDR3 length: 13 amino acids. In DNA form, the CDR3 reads TGTGCCAGCAGTTCTCAGGGGCGGAGTGAAGCTTTCTTT. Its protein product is CASSSQGRSEAFF.

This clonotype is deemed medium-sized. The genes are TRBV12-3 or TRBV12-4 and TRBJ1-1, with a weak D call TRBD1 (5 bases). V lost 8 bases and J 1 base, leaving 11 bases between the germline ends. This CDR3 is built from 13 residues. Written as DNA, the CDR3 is TGTGCCAGCTATAATACAGGGAACACTGAAGCTTTCTTT. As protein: CASYNTGNTEAFF.

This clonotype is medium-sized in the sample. The CDR3 bases are TGTGCCAGCAACCGACAGGGTAGGAACACTGAAGCTTTCTTT. Translation gives CASNRQGRNTEAFF. V gene TRBV7-2 combines with J gene TRBJ1-1; 7 nucleotides align to TRBD1. The CDR3 sequence is 14 residues long. After removal of 7 bases from V and 1 base from J, the junction contained 6 bases not matched to a gene. Germline lookup yields CDR1 SGHTA and CDR2 FQGNSA. The full variable domain, in which reference TRBV7-2 and TRBJ1-1 provide the parts outside the CDR3, is GAGVSQSPSNKVTEKGKDVELRCDPISGHTALYWYRQSLGQGLEFLIYFQGNSAPDKSGLPSDRFSAERTGGSVSTLTIQRTQQEDSAVYLCASNRQGRNTEAFFGQGTRLTVV.

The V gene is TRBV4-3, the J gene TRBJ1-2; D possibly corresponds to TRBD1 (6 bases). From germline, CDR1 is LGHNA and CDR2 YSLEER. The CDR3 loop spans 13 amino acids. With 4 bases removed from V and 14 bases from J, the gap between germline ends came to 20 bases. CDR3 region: CASSRTGTDGWTF. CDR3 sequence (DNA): TGCGCCAGCAGCCGCACAGGGACGGACGGTTGGACCTTC.

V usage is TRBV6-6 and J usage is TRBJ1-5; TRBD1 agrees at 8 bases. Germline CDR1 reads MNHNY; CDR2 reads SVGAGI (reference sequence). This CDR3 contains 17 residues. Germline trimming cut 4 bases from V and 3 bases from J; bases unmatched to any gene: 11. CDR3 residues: CASSSGQGGGYNQPQHF. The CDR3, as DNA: TGTGCCAGCAGTTCTGGACAGGGAGGAGGTTACAATCAGCCCCAGCATTTT.

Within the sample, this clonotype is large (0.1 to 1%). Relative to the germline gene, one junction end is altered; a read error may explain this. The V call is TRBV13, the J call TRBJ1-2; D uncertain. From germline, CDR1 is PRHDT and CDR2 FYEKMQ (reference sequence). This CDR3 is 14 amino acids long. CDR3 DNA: TGTGCCAGCAGTTTAGGAATGAGTCGGAAGGGCTACACCTTC. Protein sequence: CASSLGMSRKGYTF.

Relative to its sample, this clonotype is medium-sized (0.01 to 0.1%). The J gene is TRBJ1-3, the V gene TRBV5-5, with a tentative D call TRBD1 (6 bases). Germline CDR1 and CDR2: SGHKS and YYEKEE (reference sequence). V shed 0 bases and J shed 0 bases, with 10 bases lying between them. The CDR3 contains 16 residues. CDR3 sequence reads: CASSLGLTGSGNTIYF. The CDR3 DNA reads TGTGCCAGCAGCTTGGGTCTGACAGGCTCTGGAAACACCATATATTTT.

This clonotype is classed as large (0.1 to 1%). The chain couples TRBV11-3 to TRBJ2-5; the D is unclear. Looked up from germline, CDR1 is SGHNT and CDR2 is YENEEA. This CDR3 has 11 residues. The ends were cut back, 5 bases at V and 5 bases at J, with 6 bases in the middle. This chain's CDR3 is CASSKAETQYF. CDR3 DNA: TGTGCCAGCAGCAAAGCGGAGACCCAGTACTTC. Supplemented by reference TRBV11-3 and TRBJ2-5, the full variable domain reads EAGVVQSPRYKIIEKKQPVAFWCNPISGHNTLYWYLQNLGQGPELLIRYENEEAVDDSQLPKDRFSAERLKGVDSTLKIQPAELGDSAVYLCASSKAETQYFGPGTRLLVL.

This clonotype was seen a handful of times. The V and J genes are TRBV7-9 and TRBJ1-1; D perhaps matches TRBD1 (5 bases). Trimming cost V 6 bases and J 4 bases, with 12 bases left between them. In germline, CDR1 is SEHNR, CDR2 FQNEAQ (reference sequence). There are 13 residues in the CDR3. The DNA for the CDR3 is TGTGCCAGCAGACGAGGTGGGGGCACTGAAGCTTTCTTT. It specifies CASRRGGGTEAFF.

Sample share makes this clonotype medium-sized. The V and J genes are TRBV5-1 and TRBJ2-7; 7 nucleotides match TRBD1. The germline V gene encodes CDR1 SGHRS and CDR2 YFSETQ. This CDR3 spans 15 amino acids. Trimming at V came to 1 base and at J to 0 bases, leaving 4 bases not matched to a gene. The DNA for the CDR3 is TGCGCCAGCAGCTTGACCGGGACAGACTCCTACGAGCAGTACTTC. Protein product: CASSLTGTDSYEQYF.

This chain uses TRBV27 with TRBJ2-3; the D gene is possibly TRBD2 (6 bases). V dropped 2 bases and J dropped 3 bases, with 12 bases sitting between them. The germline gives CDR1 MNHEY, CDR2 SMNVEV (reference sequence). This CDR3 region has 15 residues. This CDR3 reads CASSLVLGRTDTQYF. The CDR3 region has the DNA TGTGCCAGCAGTTTAGTTCTGGGGAGGACAGATACGCAGTATTTT.

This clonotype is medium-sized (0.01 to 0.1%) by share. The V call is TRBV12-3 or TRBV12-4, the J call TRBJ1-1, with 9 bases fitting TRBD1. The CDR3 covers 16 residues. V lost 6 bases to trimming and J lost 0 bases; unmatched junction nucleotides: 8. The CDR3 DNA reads TGTGCCAGCAGGGGGACAGGGTTGGGTATGAACACTGAAGCTTTCTTT. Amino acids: CASRGTGLGMNTEAFF.